The 21 T cell receptor beta chains below all came from one sample that was sequenced in a study of post-analysis software for immune sequencing data. Carried by the TCR beta cDNA libraries were unique molecular identifiers. Using its own MiXCR run on the PCR reads, TCRdb lists one record per CDR3 protein. Among hundreds of thousands of distinct CDR3 sequences listed, 39% were seen once. Notes on the study in general: About 5 TRBV segments (TRBV5-6, TRBV5-1 and TRBV20-1 among them) occurred more frequently in patients than in controls.

Their recognized antigens are unknown. The sequenced material came from blood. These receptor sequences come from a girl aged 2 to 10 with multiple sclerosis.

This clonotype was picked up a small number of times. The V call is TRBV20-1, the J call TRBJ1-5; D ambiguous. Trimming stripped 1 base from V and 5 bases from J, with 6 bases between. Per the germline V gene, CDR1 is DFQATT and CDR2 is SNEGSKA (reference sequence). The CDR3 has 12 residues. For the CDR3, the DNA is TGCAGTGCTAGAGGATGGGATCAGCCCCAGCATTTT. This sequence encodes CSARGWDQPQHF.

V gene TRBV14 combines with J gene TRBJ2-1; the D is unclear. This CDR3 has 15 residues. Germline CDR1 reads SGHDN; CDR2 reads FVKESK. Trimming took off 0 bases at V and 0 bases at J, with 6 bases between the two ends. CDR3 in amino acids: CASSQDLRSYNEQFF. The CDR3 nucleotides read TGTGCCAGCAGCCAAGACCTTCGCTCCTACAATGAGCAGTTCTTC.

The chain is built from TRBV28 and TRBJ2-1, with 11 bases identical to TRBD1. V trimming: 6 bases; J trimming: 7 bases; junction bases outside the gene matches: 5. The CDR3 has 14 residues. CDR1 and CDR2 (germline): MDHEN, SYDVKM. Here the CDR3 reads CASRGQGDLNEQFF. CDR3 sequence (DNA): TGTGCCAGCAGGGGACAGGGGGATTTAAATGAGCAGTTCTTC.

This chain uses TRBV5-1 with TRBJ2-5; possible D gene TRBD1, 6 bases. Germline CDR1 SGHRS, CDR2 YFSETQ. V lost 0 bases to trimming and J lost 7 bases, with 13 bases between them. The CDR3 totals 14 residues. CDR3 amino acids: CASSLVVGRGTQYF. In DNA, the CDR3 is TGCGCCAGCAGCTTGGTGGTGGGCAGGGGGACCCAGTACTTC. Filled out from reference TRBV5-1 and TRBJ2-5, the complete variable domain reads KAGVTQTPRYLIKTRGQQVTLSCSPISGHRSVSWYQQTPGQGLQFLFEYFSETQRNKGNFPGRFSGRQFSNSRSEMNVSTLELGDSALYLCASSLVVGRGTQYFGPGTRLLVL.

This chain links TRBV20-1 with TRBJ2-3; 9 nucleotides align to TRBD2. CDR3 length equals 16 residues. In germline, CDR1 is DFQATT, CDR2 SNEGSKA (reference sequence). After removal of 0 bases from V and 6 bases from J, the junction contained 10 bases not matched to a gene. The CDR3 bases are TGCAGTGCTAGAGAGAAGGCTAGCGGGGTTGCGGATACGCAGTATTTT. It specifies CSAREKASGVADTQYF.

The CDR3: CASSENDYGYTF. The CDR3 nucleotides read TGTGCCAGCAGTGAGAACGACTATGGCTACACCTTC. The chain uses TRBV6-1 and TRBJ1-2; D uncertain. The CDR3 sequence is 12 residues long. CDR1 and CDR2 from the germline V gene are MNHNS and SASEGT. V was clipped by 3 bases and J by 3 bases, with 5 bases between them.

The CDR3 reads CAISDGLRSGANVLTF. CDR3 in DNA: TGTGCCATCAGTGACGGACTGCGCTCTGGGGCCAACGTCCTGACTTTC. J is TRBJ2-6 and V is TRBV10-3, with D tentatively TRBD2 (5 bases). The germline V and J ends were trimmed by 3 bases and 0 bases, with 9 bases remaining between them. From germline, CDR1 is ENHRY and CDR2 SYGVKD. The length of the CDR3 is 16 residues.

This clonotype was seen only once. The conserved phenylalanine or tryptophan is not found at the CDR3 terminus, so this likely reflects a read error. The chain joins TRBV29-1 to TRBJ1-1; D is possibly TRBD1 (5 bases). The CDR3 is 16 amino acids. V was cut by 0 bases and J by 3 bases, with 17 bases left in between. Germline V gene data show CDR1 as SQVTM and CDR2 as ANQGSEA. The CDR3: CSVEDRGTEVDTEAFL. The CDR3 bases are TGCAGCGTTGAAGATCGAGGGACGGAGGTGGACACTGAAGCTTTCTTG.

The table lists this clonotype with a count of one. A read error may produce the germline difference seen at one junction end. The rearrangement links TRBV15 to TRBJ2-1; possible D gene TRBD2, 5 bases. Looked up from germline, CDR1 is LNHNV and CDR2 is YYDKDF (reference sequence). The CDR3 sequence is 15 residues long. For the CDR3, the DNA is TGCGCCACCGGCAGAGATATAGGGCGGGACAATGAGCAGTTCTTC. This codes for CATGRDIGRDNEQFF.

The V and J genes are TRBV20-1 and TRBJ2-3, with TRBD2 matching 10 bases. This CDR3 has 14 amino acids. Per germline, CDR1 DFQATT and CDR2 SNEGSKA (reference sequence). J was trimmed by 1 base and V by 5 bases; bases with no gene match: 3. The CDR3 loop reads CSAYLAGGTDTQYF. CDR3 bases: TGCAGTGCTTATCTAGCGGGGGGCACAGATACGCAGTATTTT.

This clonotype has only a few counts. This rearrangement joins TRBV5-1 to TRBJ2-1; D may be TRBD2 (6 bases). Germline V gives CDR1 SGHRS, CDR2 YFSETQ. The CDR3 covers 14 residues. V shed 4 bases and J shed 5 bases, with 13 bases lying between them. The CDR3: CASSATSTDNEQFF. CDR3 in DNA: TGCGCCAGCAGCGCTACTAGCACCGACAATGAGCAGTTCTTC. The complete variable domain, with remaining parts taken from reference TRBV5-1 and TRBJ2-1, reads KAGVTQTPRYLIKTRGQQVTLSCSPISGHRSVSWYQQTPGQGLQFLFEYFSETQRNKGNFPGRFSGRQFSNSRSEMNVSTLELGDSALYLCASSATSTDNEQFFGPGTRLTVL.

The V call is TRBV6-5, the J call TRBJ2-5; D might be TRBD1 (5 bases). From germline, CDR1 is MNHEY and CDR2 SVGAGI. The ends were cut back, 2 bases at V and 5 bases at J, with 15 bases in the middle. This CDR3 comprises 15 residues. CDR3 nucleotide sequence: TGTGCCAGCAGTTACACCAGGGCCATTGGGGAGACCCAGTACTTC. It encodes CASSYTRAIGETQYF.

This clonotype turned up a few times. The chain combines TRBV27 with TRBJ1-2; TRBD1 matches at 7 bases. Germline V gives CDR1 MNHEY, CDR2 SMNVEV (reference sequence). The junction had 4 bases not matched to a gene; V was cut back by 4 bases and J by 5 bases. The CDR3 is 13 residues long. The CDR3 sequence is CASSSTRGYGYTF. Here the CDR3 DNA reads TGTGCCAGCAGTTCAACCAGGGGGTATGGCTACACCTTC.

J is TRBJ1-2 and V is TRBV12-5; 7 bases fit TRBD1. V was clipped by 3 bases and J by 7 bases; unmatched bases: 8. This CDR3 contains 14 residues. The germline V gene encodes CDR1 LGHNT and CDR2 FRNRAP. This chain's CDR3 is CASGFIGGFGGYTF. DNA for the CDR3: TGTGCTAGTGGTTTTATAGGGGGCTTCGGTGGCTACACCTTC.

V gene TRBV5-5 combines with J gene TRBJ1-1; D possibly corresponds to TRBD1 (5 bases). Trimming removed 2 bases from V and 4 bases from J, with 18 bases in between. Germline CDR1 reads SGHKS; CDR2 reads YYEKEE (reference sequence). The CDR3 sequence is 16 residues long. CDR3 in DNA: TGTGCCAGCAGCTTTGAAAGAGGGGAAGTTCCCACTGAAGCTTTCTTT. Its protein is CASSFERGEVPTEAFF.

V gene TRBV10-3 combines with J gene TRBJ1-5; maybe TRBD1 (6 bases). Trimming removed 8 bases at V and 4 bases at J, with 12 bases between. The CDR3 totals 13 residues. The germline CDR1 and CDR2 sequences are ENHRY and SYGVKD. The CDR3 coding sequence is TGTGCCATCGGGCGACAGGAAAATCAGCCCCAGCATTTT. Protein: CAIGRQENQPQHF.

The chain couples TRBV29-1 to TRBJ1-2; D unclear. The CDR3 extends over 13 amino acids. Between the trimmed V and J ends, which lost 4 bases and 1 base, there was a span of 10 bases. Germline V gene sequence: CDR1 SQVTM, CDR2 ANQGSEA. The chain's CDR3 is CSVGGRDNYGYTF. CDR3 in DNA: TGCAGCGTTGGGGGTCGGGATAACTATGGCTACACCTTC. The whole variable domain, remainder taken from reference TRBV29-1 and TRBJ1-2, is SAVISQKPSRDICQRGTSLTIQCQVDSQVTMMFWYRQQPGQSLTLIATANQGSEATYESGFVIDKFPISRPNLTFSTLTVSNMSPEDSSIYLCSVGGRDNYGYTFGSGTRLTVV.

The J gene is TRBJ2-1, the V gene TRBV20-1, with 12 bases that match TRBD2. The CDR3 has 16 amino acids. The ends lost 1 base at V and 3 bases at J; junction bases unmatched: 4. The germline CDR1 and CDR2 sequences are DFQATT and SNEGSKA (reference sequence). CDR3 DNA sequence: TGCAGTGCTAGAGCCGCGACTAGCGGGAGCTACAATGAGCAGTTCTTC. Amino acid sequence: CSARAATSGSYNEQFF.

The chain couples TRBV27 to TRBJ2-2; 7 bases are shared with TRBD2. This CDR3 region has 14 residues. With V trimmed by 4 bases and J by 7 bases, 6 bases remained unmatched. Germline CDR1 MNHEY, CDR2 SMNVEV (reference sequence). The DNA of the CDR3 is TGTGCCAGCAGTTCGGCGGGAGCGGGCGGGGAGCTGTTTTTT. Encoded protein: CASSSAGAGGELFF.

On this clonotype: Its ends do not fully match the called genes, so a read error is possible. The J gene is TRBJ2-3, the V gene TRBV12-3 or TRBV12-4; 7 nucleotides agree with TRBD2. The CDR3 covers 18 residues. CDR3 nucleotides: TGTGCCAGCAGTTTAGTTCGTCGCCTAGCGGAAAGCGGAGATGCGCAGTATTTT. Its translation: CASSLVRRLAESGDAQYF.

The chain links TRBV9 to TRBJ1-4; D might be TRBD1 (5 bases). Germline CDR1 SGDLS, CDR2 YYNGEE. This CDR3 spans 18 amino acids. The V end lost 3 bases, the J end lost 6 bases, and 24 bases lay between the germline ends. CDR3 residues: CASSATPREVLSDEKLFF. The CDR3 region has the DNA TGTGCCAGCAGCGCGACGCCCAGGGAGGTACTAAGCGATGAAAAACTGTTTTTT.